This T cell receptor beta chain emerged from a study of shared clonotypes between healthy human individuals. Naive-designated CD8 cells lacked CD45RO, were positively enriched for CCR7, and omitted terminally differentiated effector memory CD45RA+ cells. The germline CDR1 and CDR2 sequences are GTSNPN and SVGIG (reference sequence). After removal of 4 bases from V and 4 bases from J, the junction contained 3 bases not matched to a gene. This CDR3 is built from 13 residues. Assay used: immunoSEQ multiplex PCR; TCRdb lists only in-frame clones, some missing. The sample comprises 630,000 or so clones, 95% to 98% of which are singletons, and approximately 0.33% rests with the top ten.

Sequenced material: naive CD8+ T cells sorted from blood. V gene TRBV30 combines with J gene TRBJ2-5, with 10 nucleotides matching TRBD1. The clonotype was recovered from a man aged 25 to 45 in good health. The CDR3 DNA sequence: TGTGCCTGGATAGGGACAGGGGTAGAGACCCAGTACTTC. Its protein is CAWIGTGVETQYF.